Below, 26 T cell receptor beta chains from the same sample are listed, as sequenced in a study of blood T cell repertoires in COVID-19. Generated by immunoSEQ multiplex PCR, the TCRdb table keeps only in-frame clones and is missing some. The table has around 40,000 clones, 88% seen once. Sequences were obtained from peripheral blood. These receptors originate from a human donor in a cohort sampled during active COVID-19.

The chain links TRBV4-3 to TRBJ2-1; maybe TRBD1 (6 bases). The CDR3 contains 12 residues. Germline values: CDR1 LGHNA, CDR2 YSLEER. Trimming pared 3 bases from V and 10 bases from J, leaving 10 bases between. CDR3 in DNA: TGCGCCAGCAGCCAGACAGGTTTGGAGCAGTTCTTC. Translation: CASSQTGLEQFF.

The chain couples TRBV27 to TRBJ2-3; the match to TRBD2 covers 9 bases. The V segment lost 10 bases and the J segment 2 bases; nucleotides outside the gene matches: 4. This CDR3 contains 13 residues. Germline CDR1 is MNHEY and CDR2 is SMNVEV (reference sequence). CDR3 sequence: CATQRGDTDTQYF. CDR3 bases: TGTGCCACACAGCGGGGGGACACAGATACGCAGTATTTT.

The chain links TRBV5-1 to TRBJ2-3, with TRBD2 matching over 12 bases. Trimming at V came to 0 bases and at J to 0 bases, leaving 2 bases not matched to a gene. There are 17 residues in the CDR3. The germline CDR1 and CDR2 sequences are SGHRS and YFSETQ. The CDR3 reads CASSLGLAGDSTDTQYF. In DNA form, the CDR3 reads TGCGCCAGCAGCTTGGGACTAGCGGGGGACAGCACAGATACGCAGTATTTT.

V and J are TRBV4-1 and TRBJ1-1, with a weak D call TRBD1 (5 bases). V lost 0 bases, J lost 4 bases, and 15 bases lay in between. CDR1 MGHRA and CDR2 YSYEKL come from the germline V gene. The CDR3 is made up of 16 amino acids. The CDR3 loop reads CASSQDQGAVGTEAFF. Written as DNA, the CDR3 is TGCGCCAGCAGCCAAGATCAAGGGGCCGTTGGCACTGAAGCTTTCTTT.

This clone was found once. The chain joins TRBV10-1 to TRBJ2-1; TRBD2 agrees at 10 bases. J was trimmed by 9 bases and V by 6 bases; bases with no gene match: 8. The CDR3 runs 14 residues. Germline V gene lookup returns CDR1 WNHNN and CDR2 SYGVQD (reference sequence). The CDR3 coding sequence is TGCGCCAGCAGCACAGCGGGGGGGCCTCTTGAGCAGTTCTTC. Translation: CASSTAGGPLEQFF.

This chain uses TRBV30 with TRBJ2-7; 11 bases map to TRBD1. CDR1 is GTSNPN and CDR2 is SVGIG in the germline V gene (reference sequence). This CDR3 has 13 residues. V lost 7 bases and J lost 6; bases outside the gene matches: 8. The CDR3 DNA follows: TGTGCCTATACCGGGACAGGGGGTAGCGAGCAGTACTTC. This codes for CAYTGTGGSEQYF. The complete variable domain, with remaining parts taken from reference TRBV30 and TRBJ2-7, reads SQTIHQWPATLVQPVGSPLSLECTVEGTSNPNLYWYRQAAGRGLQLLFYSVGIGQISSEVPQNLSASRPQDRQFILSSKKLLLSDSGFYLCAYTGTGGSEQYFGPGTRLTVT.

The chain uses TRBV3-1 (or the pseudogene TRBV3-2) and TRBJ2-7, with 9 bases lining up with TRBD2. This CDR3 has 12 residues. Losses at the gene ends were 3 bases for V and 7 bases for J; bases not matched to a gene: 1. Germline lookup yields CDR1 LGHDT and CDR2 YNNKEL (reference sequence). For the CDR3, the DNA is TGTGCCAGCAGCCAGAGCGGGAGGGAGCAGTACTTC. Protein sequence: CASSQSGREQYF.

This clone was detected only once. The gene calls are TRBV7-6 and TRBJ2-5; perhaps TRBD2 as D (5 bases). Trimming left V 4 bases short and J 1 base short, with 13 bases between. Germline assignment: CDR1 SGHVS and CDR2 FNYEAQ. The CDR3 sequence is 15 residues long. The CDR3 DNA is TGTGCCAGCAGCTCTACTCTCGGGGTCCAAGAGACCCAGTACTTC. Translation: CASSSTLGVQETQYF. Combining the CDR3 with reference TRBV7-6 and TRBJ2-5 gives the whole variable domain GAGVSQSPRYKVTKRGQDVALRCDPISGHVSLYWYRQALGQGPEFLTYFNYEAQQDKSGLPNDRFSAERPEGSISTLTIQRTEQRDSAMYRCASSSTLGVQETQYFGPGTRLLVL.

The chain uses TRBV6-5 and TRBJ2-7; 8 bases line up with TRBD2. Germline assignment: CDR1 MNHEY and CDR2 SVGAGI. The CDR3 runs 15 residues. The V gene end was trimmed by 7 bases and the J gene end by 3 bases; junction bases not matched to a gene: 11. The CDR3 DNA reads as TGTGCCAGCAATAGGGAGACGGGGGGGGTCTACGAGCAGTACTTC. This gives the protein CASNRETGGVYEQYF.

The V and J genes are TRBV6-5 and TRBJ1-1; 7 positions agree with TRBD1. The CDR3 length is 15 residues. Germline V gene data show CDR1 as MNHEY and CDR2 as SVGAGI. Trimming cost V 1 base and J 4 bases; bases outside gene matches: 6. CDR3: CASSYLVGGGTEAFF. CDR3 DNA: TGTGCCAGCAGTTACTTGGTAGGGGGCGGCACTGAAGCTTTCTTT.

The chain links TRBV14 to TRBJ2-1; D is unresolved. Trimming removed 1 base at V and 5 bases at J, with 9 bases between. The CDR3 loop spans 14 amino acids. Per germline, CDR1 SGHDN and CDR2 FVKESK. CDR3 DNA sequence: TGTGCCAGCAGCCAAGTTACCCTAAACAATGAGCAGTTCTTC. Protein: CASSQVTLNNEQFF.

CDR3 coding DNA: TGCGCCAGCAGCCAAGCCAGAGACAGGGGTGCCATAAACTATGGCTACACCTTC. Amino acids: CASSQARDRGAINYGYTF. V usage is TRBV4-1 and J usage is TRBJ1-2, with 8 nucleotides matching TRBD1. Germline V gene sequence: CDR1 MGHRA, CDR2 YSYEKL. Trimming at V came to 1 base and at J to 2 bases, leaving 12 bases not matched to a gene. The length of the CDR3 is 18 residues.

In its sample, this clone was seen a few times. This chain joins TRBV10-3 and TRBJ2-3, with 9 positions matching TRBD1. Germline assignment: CDR1 ENHRY and CDR2 SYGVKD. Trimming at V came to 7 bases and at J to 5 bases, leaving 4 bases not matched to a gene. The CDR3 covers 13 residues. The CDR3 nucleotides read TGTGCCATCAAAGGACAGGGGAAAGATACGCAGTATTTT. Translated: CAIKGQGKDTQYF.

The chain joins TRBV19 to TRBJ1-6, with 9 bases lining up with TRBD1. This CDR3 is built from 14 residues. Unmatched junction bases numbered 5, after V lost 4 bases and J lost 10 bases. Germline CDR1 reads LNHDA; CDR2 reads SQIVND (reference sequence). The CDR3 is CASSTTGGSSPLHF. The CDR3, as DNA: TGTGCCAGTAGTACTACAGGGGGCTCCTCACCCCTCCACTTT.

This chain connects TRBV3-1 (or the pseudogene TRBV3-2) to TRBJ1-3; no firm D call. Trimming shortened V by 7 bases and J by 0 bases, and 13 bases separated the two germline ends. CDR1 and CDR2 from the germline V gene are LGHDT and YNNKEL (reference sequence). The CDR3 totals 15 residues. The CDR3, as DNA: TGTGCCAGCACCACCATGGCCACCTCTGGAAACACCATATATTTT. Translated: CASTTMATSGNTIYF.

This rearrangement joins TRBV19 to TRBJ2-3, with D tentatively TRBD2 (6 bases). CDR3 length: 13 residues. Trimming left V 1 base short and J 6 bases short, with 8 bases between. From germline, CDR1 is LNHDA and CDR2 SQIVND (reference sequence). CDR3 in amino acids: CASSIGAGDTQYF. CDR3 sequence (DNA): TGTGCCAGTAGTATAGGCGCGGGGGATACGCAGTATTTT.

This chain joins TRBV29-1 and TRBJ2-2; 11 positions match TRBD1. V trimming: 7 bases; J trimming: 8 bases; junction bases outside the gene matches: 12. The CDR3 spans 15 residues. Germline V CDR1 and CDR2: SQVTM, ANQGSEA. The CDR3 sequence: CSACVDRGLGGELFF. In DNA, the CDR3 is TGCAGCGCCTGCGTGGACAGGGGGCTCGGAGGGGAGCTGTTTTTT.

This clone has at least ten counts. The chain links TRBV7-8 to TRBJ2-2; D may be TRBD2 (6 bases). The CDR3 consists of 16 residues. Trimming pared 3 bases from V and 5 bases from J, leaving 16 bases between. Germline CDR1 SGHVS, CDR2 FQNEAQ. CDR3 nucleotide sequence: TGTGCCAGCAGCTTGTATGAGGGGACTCAAACCGGGGAGCTGTTTTTT. Its translation: CASSLYEGTQTGELFF.

V usage is TRBV25-1 and J usage is TRBJ1-5; no clear D. Germline values: CDR1 MGHDK, CDR2 SYGVNS. This CDR3 is built from 14 residues. V gave up 1 base and J gave up 4 bases, with 8 bases separating them. In DNA, the CDR3 is TGTGCCAGCAGTGAATTAAGCGCAAATCAGCCCCAGCATTTT. It specifies CASSELSANQPQHF.

Only a few counts were recorded for this clone. V is TRBV19 and J is TRBJ2-1; 9 bases are shared with TRBD1. From germline, CDR1 is LNHDA and CDR2 SQIVND (reference sequence). V trimming: 5 bases; J trimming: 7 bases; junction bases outside the gene matches: 9. The CDR3 has 15 amino acids. CDR3 coding DNA: TGTGCCAGTAGTCCAGGGACAGGGTATGTGAATGAGCAGTTCTTC. Residues: CASSPGTGYVNEQFF.

The chain employs TRBV5-6 and TRBJ2-2, with 8 bases aligning to TRBD1. The CDR3 contains 17 residues. Germline lookup yields CDR1 SGHDT and CDR2 YYEEEE. The V segment lost 3 bases and the J segment 5 bases; nucleotides outside the gene matches: 12. The CDR3 is CASSSTTRGHRTGELFF. The CDR3 DNA sequence: TGTGCCAGCAGCTCAACCACCAGGGGGCATCGGACCGGGGAGCTGTTTTTT.

This clone is a singleton in its sample. The V gene is TRBV16, the J gene TRBJ1-1; D gene ambiguous. Germline V CDR1 and CDR2: KGHSY, FQNENV. V lost 1 base and J 5 bases, leaving 11 bases between the germline ends. The length of the CDR3 is 14 residues. This CDR3 reads CASSQLGGMTEAFF. The CDR3 DNA is TGTGCCAGCAGCCAATTAGGAGGCATGACTGAAGCTTTCTTT.

The chain has TRBV6-5 and TRBJ2-7; 11 bases line up with TRBD1. CDR1 is MNHEY and CDR2 is SVGAGI in the germline V gene. The J segment lost 7 bases and the V segment lost 7 bases, leaving 6 bases of the junction unmatched. The CDR3 extends over 13 amino acids. CDR3 protein: CASNKDRGREQYF. DNA for the CDR3: TGTGCCAGCAACAAGGACAGGGGGCGAGAGCAGTACTTC.

The chain carries TRBV6-2 or TRBV6-3 and TRBJ2-2; 11 bases agree with TRBD2. The CDR3 consists of 20 residues. V shed 2 bases and J 5 bases; nucleotides not matched to a gene: 16. Per germline, CDR1 MNHEY and CDR2 SVGEGT. The CDR3, as DNA: TGTGCCAGCAGTTACAGGCTAGCGGGGGGACCTGTCTCGGGTACCGGGGAGCTGTTTTTT. Protein: CASSYRLAGGPVSGTGELFF.

J is TRBJ1-6 and V is TRBV7-2; 8 bases line up with TRBD1. Germline V gene lookup returns CDR1 SGHTA and CDR2 FQGNSA. V lost 1 base to trimming and J lost 9 bases; unmatched junction nucleotides: 5. CDR3 length: 15 residues. The CDR3 bases are TGTGCCAGCAGCTTAGTCGTGACAGGGGTTTCACCCCTCCACTTT. Translation: CASSLVVTGVSPLHF.

The chain employs TRBV5-1 and TRBJ2-5, with a possible D match to TRBD1 (7 bases). V was cut by 4 bases and J by 9 bases, with 28 bases left in between. CDR1 and CDR2 from the germline V gene are SGHRS and YFSETQ. The CDR3 extends over 17 amino acids. The CDR3, as DNA: TGCGCCAGCAGCCCGGGAGCGACAGGGCTAATGGCGAGGGCCCAGTACTTC. Translating gives CASSPGATGLMARAQYF.